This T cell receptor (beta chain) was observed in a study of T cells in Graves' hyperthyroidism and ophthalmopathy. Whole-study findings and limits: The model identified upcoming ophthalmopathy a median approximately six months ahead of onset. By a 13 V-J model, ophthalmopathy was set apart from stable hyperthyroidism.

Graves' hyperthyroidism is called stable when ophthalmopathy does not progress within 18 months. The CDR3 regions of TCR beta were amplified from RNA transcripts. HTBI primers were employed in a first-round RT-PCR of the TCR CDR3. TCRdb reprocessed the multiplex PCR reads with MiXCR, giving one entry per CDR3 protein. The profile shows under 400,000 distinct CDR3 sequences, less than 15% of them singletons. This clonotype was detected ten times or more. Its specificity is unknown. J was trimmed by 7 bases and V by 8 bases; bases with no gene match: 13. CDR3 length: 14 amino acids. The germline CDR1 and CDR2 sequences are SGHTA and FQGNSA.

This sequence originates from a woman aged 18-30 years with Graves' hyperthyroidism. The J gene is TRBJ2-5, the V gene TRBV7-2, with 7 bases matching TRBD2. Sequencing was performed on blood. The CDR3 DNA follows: TGTGCCAGCGGCCGGGGCACAAGGGAGGGGACCCAGTACTTC. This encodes CASGRGTREGTQYF.